Each of the 3 T cell receptor beta chains below was sequenced from the same sample in a study of shared clonotypes between healthy human individuals. Some clones are missing from TCRdb's copy, which holds only in-frame ones; the method was immunoSEQ multiplex PCR. The data hold 2,500,000 or so clones, with approximately 90% observed a single time. Sequenced input: naive CD4+ T cells sorted from blood. The subset was: CD45RA+ positively selected. The receptors originated from a young man in good health.

About this clone: Other DNA sequences in this sample translate to the same CDR3. The chain carries TRBV5-1 and TRBJ2-1; TRBD2 matches at 7 bases. There are 15 residues in the CDR3. The J segment lost 6 bases and the V segment lost 0 bases, leaving 6 bases of the junction unmatched. Germline CDR1 reads SGHRS; CDR2 reads YFSETQ. CDR3 in amino acids: CASSLGSPGGNEQFF. The CDR3 DNA sequence: TGCGCCAGCAGCTTGGGGTCCCCGGGAGGCAATGAGCAGTTCTTC.

The V gene is TRBV27, the J gene TRBJ2-1, with 8 bases matching TRBD1. Germline CDR1 MNHEY, CDR2 SMNVEV (reference sequence). The CDR3 sequence is 15 residues long. Losses at the gene ends were 5 bases for V and 2 bases for J; bases not matched to a gene: 5. The CDR3 spells CASSTRQGTYNEQFF. The DNA for the CDR3 is TGTGCCAGCAGTACCCGACAGGGGACCTACAATGAGCAGTTCTTC.

The V and J genes are TRBV5-6 and TRBJ1-2; possibly TRBD1 for D (5 bases). The CDR3 is 17 amino acids. Germline values: CDR1 SGHDT, CDR2 YYEEEE. The V end lost 2 bases, the J end lost 4 bases, and 21 bases lay between the germline ends. Written as DNA, the CDR3 is TGTGCCAGCAGCTTTTTAGGGGTTGGAGTGTCGATCTATGGCTACACCTTC. This sequence encodes CASSFLGVGVSIYGYTF.